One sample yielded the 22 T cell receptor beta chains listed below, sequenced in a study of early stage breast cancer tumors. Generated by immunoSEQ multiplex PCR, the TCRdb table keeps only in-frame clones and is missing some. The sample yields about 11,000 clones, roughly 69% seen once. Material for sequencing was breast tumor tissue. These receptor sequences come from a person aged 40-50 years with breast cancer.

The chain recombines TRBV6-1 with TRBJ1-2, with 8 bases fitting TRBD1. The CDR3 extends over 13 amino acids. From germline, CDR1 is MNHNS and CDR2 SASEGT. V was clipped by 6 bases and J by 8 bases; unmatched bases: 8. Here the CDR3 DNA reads TGTGCCAGCAGCGAATGGGACAGGCGAGGCTACACCTTC. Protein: CASSEWDRRGYTF.

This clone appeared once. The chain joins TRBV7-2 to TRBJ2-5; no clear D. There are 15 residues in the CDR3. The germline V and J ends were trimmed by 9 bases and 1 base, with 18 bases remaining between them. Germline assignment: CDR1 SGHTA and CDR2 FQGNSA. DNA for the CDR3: TGTGCCAGTTCGGCGTCAAGTGTCCCCCAAGAGACCCAGTACTTC. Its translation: CASSASSVPQETQYF.

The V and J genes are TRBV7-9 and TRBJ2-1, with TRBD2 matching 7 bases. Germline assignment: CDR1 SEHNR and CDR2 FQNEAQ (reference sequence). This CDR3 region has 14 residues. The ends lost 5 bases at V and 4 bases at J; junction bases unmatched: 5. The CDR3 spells CASSLRGEYNEQFF. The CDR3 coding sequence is TGTGCCAGCAGCCTTCGGGGGGAGTACAATGAGCAGTTCTTC.

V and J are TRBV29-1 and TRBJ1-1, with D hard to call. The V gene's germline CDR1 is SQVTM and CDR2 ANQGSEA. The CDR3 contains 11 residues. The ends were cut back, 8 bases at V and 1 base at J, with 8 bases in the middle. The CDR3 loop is CSPQQNTEAFF. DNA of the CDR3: TGCAGCCCGCAGCAGAACACTGAAGCTTTCTTT.

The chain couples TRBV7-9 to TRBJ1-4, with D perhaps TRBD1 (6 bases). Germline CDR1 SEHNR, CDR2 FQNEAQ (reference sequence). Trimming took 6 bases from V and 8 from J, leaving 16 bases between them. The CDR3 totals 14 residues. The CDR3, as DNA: TGTGCCAGCAGTCCAGGGGATTTTTCGGAAAAACTGTTTTTT. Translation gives CASSPGDFSEKLFF.

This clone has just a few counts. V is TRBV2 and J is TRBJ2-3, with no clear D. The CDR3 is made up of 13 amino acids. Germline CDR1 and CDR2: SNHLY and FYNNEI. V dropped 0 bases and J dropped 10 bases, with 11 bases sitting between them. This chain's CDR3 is CASSEAGPSPQYF. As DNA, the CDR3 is TGTGCCAGCAGTGAAGCAGGGCCGTCCCCGCAGTATTTT.

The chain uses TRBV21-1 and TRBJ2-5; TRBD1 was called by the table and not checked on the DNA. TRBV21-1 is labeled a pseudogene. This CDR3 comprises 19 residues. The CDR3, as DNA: TGTGCCAGCAGCAAAGATAGGGGGACAGGGCGGATTATCCAAGAGACCCAGTACTTC. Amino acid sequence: CASSKDRGTGRIIQETQYF.

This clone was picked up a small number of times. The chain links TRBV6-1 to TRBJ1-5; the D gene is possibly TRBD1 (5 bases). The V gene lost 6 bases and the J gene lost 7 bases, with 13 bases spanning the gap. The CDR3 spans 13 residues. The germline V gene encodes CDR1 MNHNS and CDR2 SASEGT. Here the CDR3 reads CASSQGWGQPQHF. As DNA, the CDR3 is TGTGCCAGCAGCCAAGGGTGGGGGCAGCCCCAGCATTTT.

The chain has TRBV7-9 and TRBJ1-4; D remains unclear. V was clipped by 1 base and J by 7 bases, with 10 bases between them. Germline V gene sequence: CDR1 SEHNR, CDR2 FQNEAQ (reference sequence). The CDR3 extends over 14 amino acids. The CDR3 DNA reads TGTGCCAGCAGCTTAGAAGGATGGACTGAAAAACTGTTTTTT. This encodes CASSLEGWTEKLFF.

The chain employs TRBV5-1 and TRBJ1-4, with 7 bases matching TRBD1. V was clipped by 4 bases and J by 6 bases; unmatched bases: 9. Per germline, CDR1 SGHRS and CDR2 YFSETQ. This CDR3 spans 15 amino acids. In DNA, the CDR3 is TGCGCCAGCAGCGCCCGAGACAGGGCAGATGAAAAACTGTTTTTT. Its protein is CASSARDRADEKLFF.

The CDR3 spells CASKLNREYEQYF. CDR3 DNA sequence: TGTGCCAGCAAACTAAACAGGGAGTACGAGCAGTACTTC. V gene TRBV6-4 combines with J gene TRBJ2-7; D may be TRBD1 (6 bases). Germline CDR1 and CDR2: MRHNA and SNTAGT. Trimming left V 7 bases short and J 4 bases short, with 14 bases between. The CDR3 runs to 13 residues.

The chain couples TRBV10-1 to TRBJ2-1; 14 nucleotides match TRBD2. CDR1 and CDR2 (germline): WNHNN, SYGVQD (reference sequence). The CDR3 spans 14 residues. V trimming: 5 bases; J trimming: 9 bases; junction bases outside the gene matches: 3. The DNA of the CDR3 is TGCGCCAGCAGTCTAGGACTAGCGGGAGGTGAGCAGTTCTTC. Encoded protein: CASSLGLAGGEQFF.

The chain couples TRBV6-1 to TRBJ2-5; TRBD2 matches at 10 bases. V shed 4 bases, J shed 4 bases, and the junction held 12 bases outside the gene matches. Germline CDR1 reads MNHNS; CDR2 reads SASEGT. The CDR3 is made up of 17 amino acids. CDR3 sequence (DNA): TGTGCCAGCAGTGGTTTCACTAGCGGGAATGCGTTAGAGACCCAGTACTTC. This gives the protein CASSGFTSGNALETQYF.

The chain's CDR3 is CAISESGGASNTQYF. The CDR3 DNA reads TGTGCCATCAGTGAGTCGGGAGGGGCGTCGAATACGCAGTATTTT. The chain has TRBV10-3 and TRBJ2-3; the match to TRBD2 covers 7 bases. Unmatched junction bases numbered 7, after V lost 0 bases and J lost 7 bases. The CDR3 spans 15 residues. Germline values: CDR1 ENHRY, CDR2 SYGVKD.

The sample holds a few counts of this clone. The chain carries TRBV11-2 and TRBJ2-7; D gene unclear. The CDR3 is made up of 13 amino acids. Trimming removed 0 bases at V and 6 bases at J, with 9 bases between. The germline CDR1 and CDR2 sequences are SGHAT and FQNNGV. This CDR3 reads CASSLERTPEQYF. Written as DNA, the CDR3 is TGTGCCAGCAGCTTAGAACGAACGCCCGAGCAGTACTTC.

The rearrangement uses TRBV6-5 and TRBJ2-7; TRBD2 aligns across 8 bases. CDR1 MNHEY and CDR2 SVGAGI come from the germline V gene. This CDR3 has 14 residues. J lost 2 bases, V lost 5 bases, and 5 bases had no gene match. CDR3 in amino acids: CASSRAGGPYEQYF. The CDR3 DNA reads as TGTGCCAGCAGTCGGGCGGGAGGACCCTACGAGCAGTACTTC.

The CDR3, as DNA: TGTGCCAGCAGTTTCCGGGACAGGGGCCACGAGCAGTACTTC. Protein product: CASSFRDRGHEQYF. The J gene is TRBJ2-7, the V gene TRBV6-5; 10 bases are shared with TRBD1. The CDR3 length is 14 residues. The germline gives CDR1 MNHEY, CDR2 SVGAGI. The J segment lost 5 bases and the V segment lost 4 bases, leaving 5 bases of the junction unmatched.

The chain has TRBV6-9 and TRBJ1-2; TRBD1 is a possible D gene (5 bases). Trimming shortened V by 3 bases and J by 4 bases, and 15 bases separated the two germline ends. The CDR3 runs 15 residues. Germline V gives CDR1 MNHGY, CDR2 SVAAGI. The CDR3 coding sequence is TGTGCCAGCAGTTACTTCGACAGTGGGACCTATGGCTACACCTTC. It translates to CASSYFDSGTYGYTF.

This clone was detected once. The CDR3 coding sequence is TGCAGCGTCCTCCCTACTGGACAGCTGAATTCACCCCTCCACTTT. Translation gives CSVLPTGQLNSPLHF. The genes are TRBV29-1 and TRBJ1-6, with TRBD1 as a possible D gene (6 bases). The CDR3 extends over 15 amino acids. Trimming took off 6 bases at V and 7 bases at J, with 19 bases between the two ends. The germline V gene encodes CDR1 SQVTM and CDR2 ANQGSEA.

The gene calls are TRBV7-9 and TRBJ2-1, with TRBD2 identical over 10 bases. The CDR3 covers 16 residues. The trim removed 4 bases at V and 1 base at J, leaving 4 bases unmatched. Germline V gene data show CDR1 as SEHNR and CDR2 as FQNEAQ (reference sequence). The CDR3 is CASSSRLAGSYNEQFF. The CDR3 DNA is TGTGCCAGCAGCTCCCGACTAGCGGGTTCCTACAATGAGCAGTTCTTC.

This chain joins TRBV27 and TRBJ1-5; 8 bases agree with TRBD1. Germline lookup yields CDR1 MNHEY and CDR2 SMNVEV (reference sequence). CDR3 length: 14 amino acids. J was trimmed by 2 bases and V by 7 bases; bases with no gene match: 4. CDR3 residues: CASKPGQGNQPQHF. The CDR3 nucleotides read TGTGCCAGCAAACCGGGACAGGGCAATCAGCCCCAGCATTTT.

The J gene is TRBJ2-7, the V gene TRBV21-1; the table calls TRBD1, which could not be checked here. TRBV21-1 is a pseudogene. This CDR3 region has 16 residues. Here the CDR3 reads CASNYPRGAPGWEQYF. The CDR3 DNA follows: TGTGCCAGCAATTACCCCAGGGGCGCTCCGGGATGGGAGCAGTACTTC.